This T cell receptor (beta chain) was recorded in a study of blood T cell repertoires in COVID-19. Whole-study context: Samples of COVID-19 (acute and convalescent) were obtained from the United States, Italy and Spain.

Germline CDR1 MNHEY, CDR2 SVGEGT. V gave up 6 bases and J gave up 2 bases; unmatched junction bases: 10. This CDR3 is 16 amino acids long. Method: immunoSEQ multiplex PCR; TCRdb's copy keeps in-frame clones and lacks some. The sample includes tens of thousands of clones, 65% to 90% of them seen just once. This chain joins TRBV6-2 or TRBV6-3 and TRBJ1-5; TRBD1 matches 7 bases. The sample taken for sequencing was peripheral blood. The sequence derives from a human donor in a cohort sampled during active COVID-19. In nucleotides, the CDR3 is TGTGCCAGCAGCGACAGGGATGGAGATGGCAATCAGCCCCAGCATTTT. As protein: CASSDRDGDGNQPQHF.